Below, one TCR beta chain is given with its context. Germline V gene lookup returns CDR1 LGHNA and CDR2 YSLEER. The CDR3 covers 15 residues. The data are from a study of blood T cells in healthy people across ages. A second PCR, run for about 7 to 11 cycles, used a sample-barcoded 5' primer plus a J-beta primer mix. Each cDNA molecule was tagged by a template-switch adaptor with 12 random nucleotides. TCRdb reprocessed the 5' RACE reads with MiXCR, giving one entry per CDR3 protein. Here the sample spans 780,000 or so distinct CDR3 sequences, around 25% being singletons. This sample also appeared in a second study, on T cells of mothers and their children.

This chain links TRBV4-3 with TRBJ2-5, with a possible D match to TRBD1 (6 bases). TRBJ2-7 explains the end of the DNA better; the J call may be wrong. The receptor was derived from a boy under 18 in good health. Sequencing was done on a sample of blood. CDR3 in amino acids: CASSQVAGVLYEQYF. DNA for the CDR3: TGCGCCAGCAGCCAAGTAGCAGGGGTTTTATACGAGCAGTACTTC.